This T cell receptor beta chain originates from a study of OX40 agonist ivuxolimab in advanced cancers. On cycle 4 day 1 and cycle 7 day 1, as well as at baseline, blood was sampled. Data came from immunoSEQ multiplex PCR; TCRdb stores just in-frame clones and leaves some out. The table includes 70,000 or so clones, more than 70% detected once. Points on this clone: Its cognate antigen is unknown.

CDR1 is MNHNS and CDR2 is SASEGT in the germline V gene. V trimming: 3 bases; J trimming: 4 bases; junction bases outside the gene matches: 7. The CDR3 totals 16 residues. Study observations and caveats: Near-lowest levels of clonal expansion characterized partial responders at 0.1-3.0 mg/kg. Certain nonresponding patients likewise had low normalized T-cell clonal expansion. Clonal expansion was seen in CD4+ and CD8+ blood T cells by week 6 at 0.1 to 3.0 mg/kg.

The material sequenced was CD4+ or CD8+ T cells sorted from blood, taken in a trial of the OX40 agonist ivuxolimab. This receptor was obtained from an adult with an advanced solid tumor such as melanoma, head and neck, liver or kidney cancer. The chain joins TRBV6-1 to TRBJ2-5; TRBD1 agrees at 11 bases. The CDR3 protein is CASSDPGTGGRETQYF. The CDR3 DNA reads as TGTGCCAGCAGTGATCCCGGGACAGGGGGAAGAGAGACCCAGTACTTC.